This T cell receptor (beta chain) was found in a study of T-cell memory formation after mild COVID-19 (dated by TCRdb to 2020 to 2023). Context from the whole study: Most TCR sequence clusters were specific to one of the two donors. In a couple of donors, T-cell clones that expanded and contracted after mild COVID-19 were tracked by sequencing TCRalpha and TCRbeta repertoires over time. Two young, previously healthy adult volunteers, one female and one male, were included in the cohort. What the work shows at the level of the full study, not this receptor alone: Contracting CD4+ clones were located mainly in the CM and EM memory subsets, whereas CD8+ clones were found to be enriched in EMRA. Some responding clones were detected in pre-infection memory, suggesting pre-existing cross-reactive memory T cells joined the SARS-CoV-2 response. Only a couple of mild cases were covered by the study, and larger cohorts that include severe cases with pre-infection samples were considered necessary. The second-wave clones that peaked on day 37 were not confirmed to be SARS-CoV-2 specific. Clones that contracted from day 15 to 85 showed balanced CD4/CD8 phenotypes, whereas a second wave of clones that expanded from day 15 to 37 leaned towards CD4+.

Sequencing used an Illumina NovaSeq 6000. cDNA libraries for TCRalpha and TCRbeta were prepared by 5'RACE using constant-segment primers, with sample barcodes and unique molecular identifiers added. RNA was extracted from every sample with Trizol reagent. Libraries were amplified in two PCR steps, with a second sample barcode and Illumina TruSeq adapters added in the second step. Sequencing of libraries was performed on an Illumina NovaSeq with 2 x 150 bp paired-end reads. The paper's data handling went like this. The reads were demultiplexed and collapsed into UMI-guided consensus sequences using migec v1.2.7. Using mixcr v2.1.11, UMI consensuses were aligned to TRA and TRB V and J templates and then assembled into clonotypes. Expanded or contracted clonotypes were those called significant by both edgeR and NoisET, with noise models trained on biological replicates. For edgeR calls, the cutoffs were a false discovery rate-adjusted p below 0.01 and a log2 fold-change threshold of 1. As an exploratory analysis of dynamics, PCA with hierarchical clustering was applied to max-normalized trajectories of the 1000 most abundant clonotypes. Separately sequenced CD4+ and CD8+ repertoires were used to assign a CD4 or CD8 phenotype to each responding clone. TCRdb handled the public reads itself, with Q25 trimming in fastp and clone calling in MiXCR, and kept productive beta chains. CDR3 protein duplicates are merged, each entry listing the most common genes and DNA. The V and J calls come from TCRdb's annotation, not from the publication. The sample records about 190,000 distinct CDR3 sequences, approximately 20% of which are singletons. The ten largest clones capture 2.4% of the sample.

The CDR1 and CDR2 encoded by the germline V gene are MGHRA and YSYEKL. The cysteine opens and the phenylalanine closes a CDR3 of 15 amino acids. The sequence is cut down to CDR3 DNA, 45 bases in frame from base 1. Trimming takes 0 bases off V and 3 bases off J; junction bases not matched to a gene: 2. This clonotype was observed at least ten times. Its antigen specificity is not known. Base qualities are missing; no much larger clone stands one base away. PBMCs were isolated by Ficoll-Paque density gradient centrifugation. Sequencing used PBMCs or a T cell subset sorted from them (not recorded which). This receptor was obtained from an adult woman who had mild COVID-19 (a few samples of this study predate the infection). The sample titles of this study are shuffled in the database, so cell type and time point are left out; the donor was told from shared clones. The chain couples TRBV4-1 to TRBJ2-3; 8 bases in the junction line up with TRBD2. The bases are TGCGCCAGCAGCCAAGATCGGGGGGGAACAGATACGCAGTATTTT. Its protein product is CASSQDRGGTDTQYF.